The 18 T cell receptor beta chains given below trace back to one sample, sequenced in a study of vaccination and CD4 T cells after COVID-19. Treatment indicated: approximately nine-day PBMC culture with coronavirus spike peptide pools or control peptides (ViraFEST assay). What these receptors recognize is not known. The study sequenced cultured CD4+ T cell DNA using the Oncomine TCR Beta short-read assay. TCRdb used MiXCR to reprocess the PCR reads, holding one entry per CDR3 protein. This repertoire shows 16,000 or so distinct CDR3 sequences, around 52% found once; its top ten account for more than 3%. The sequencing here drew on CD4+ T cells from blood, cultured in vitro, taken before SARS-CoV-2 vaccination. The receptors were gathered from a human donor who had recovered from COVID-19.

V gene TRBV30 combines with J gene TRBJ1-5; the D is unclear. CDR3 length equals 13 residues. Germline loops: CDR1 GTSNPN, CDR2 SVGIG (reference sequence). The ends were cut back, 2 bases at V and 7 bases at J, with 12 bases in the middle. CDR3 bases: TGTGCCTGGAGTACCGGCCCGACGCAGCCCCAGCATTTT. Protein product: CAWSTGPTQPQHF.

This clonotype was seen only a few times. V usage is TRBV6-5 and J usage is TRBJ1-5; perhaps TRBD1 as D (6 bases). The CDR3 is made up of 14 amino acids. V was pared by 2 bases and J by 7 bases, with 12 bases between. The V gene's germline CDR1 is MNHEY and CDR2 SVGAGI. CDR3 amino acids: CASSYEAGVQPQHF. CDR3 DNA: TGTGCCAGCAGTTACGAGGCAGGGGTACAGCCCCAGCATTTT.

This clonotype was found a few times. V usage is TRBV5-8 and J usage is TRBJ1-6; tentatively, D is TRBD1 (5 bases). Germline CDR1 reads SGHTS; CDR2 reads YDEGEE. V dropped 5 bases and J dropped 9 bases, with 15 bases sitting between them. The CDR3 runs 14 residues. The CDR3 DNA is TGTGCCAGCAGAATGATTGGGACGGGTTCACCCCTCCACTTT. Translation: CASRMIGTGSPLHF.

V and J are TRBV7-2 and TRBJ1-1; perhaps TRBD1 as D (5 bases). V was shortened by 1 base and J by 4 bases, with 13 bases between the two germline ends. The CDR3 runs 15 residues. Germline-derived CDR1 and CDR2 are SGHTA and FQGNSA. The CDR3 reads CASSLEYRRGTEAFF. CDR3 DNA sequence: TGTGCCAGCAGCTTAGAGTACAGGAGGGGCACTGAAGCTTTCTTT.

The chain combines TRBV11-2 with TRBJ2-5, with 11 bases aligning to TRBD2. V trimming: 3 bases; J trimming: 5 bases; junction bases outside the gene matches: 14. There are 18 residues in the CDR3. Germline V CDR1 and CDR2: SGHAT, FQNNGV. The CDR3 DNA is TGTGCCAGCAGCTTCCCTAGCGGGAGGCTAGGGGTCAGGGAGACCCAGTACTTC. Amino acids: CASSFPSGRLGVRETQYF.

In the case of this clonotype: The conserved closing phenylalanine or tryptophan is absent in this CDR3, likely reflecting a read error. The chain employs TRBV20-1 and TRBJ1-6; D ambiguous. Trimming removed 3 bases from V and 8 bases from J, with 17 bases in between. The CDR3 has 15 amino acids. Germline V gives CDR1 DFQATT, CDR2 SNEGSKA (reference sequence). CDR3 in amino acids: CSARGPPVRDSPLHS. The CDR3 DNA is TGCAGTGCTAGGGGCCCCCCAGTTAGAGATTCACCCCTCCACTCT.

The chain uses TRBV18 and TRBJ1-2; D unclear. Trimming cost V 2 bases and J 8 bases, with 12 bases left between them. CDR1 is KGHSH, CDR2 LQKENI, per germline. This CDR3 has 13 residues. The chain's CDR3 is CASSPNAGQGYTF. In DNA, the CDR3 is TGTGCCAGCTCACCAAACGCGGGTCAGGGCTACACCTTC.

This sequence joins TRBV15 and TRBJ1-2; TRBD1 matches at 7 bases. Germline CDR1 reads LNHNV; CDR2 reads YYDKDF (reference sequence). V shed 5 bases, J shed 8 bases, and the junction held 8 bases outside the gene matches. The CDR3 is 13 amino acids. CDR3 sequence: CATSEGQGEGYTF. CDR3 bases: TGTGCCACCAGCGAGGGGCAGGGGGAAGGCTACACCTTC.

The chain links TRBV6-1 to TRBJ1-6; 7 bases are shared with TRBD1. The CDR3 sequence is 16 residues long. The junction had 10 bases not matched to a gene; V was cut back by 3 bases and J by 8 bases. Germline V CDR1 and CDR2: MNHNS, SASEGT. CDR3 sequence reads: CASSDRGFGRDSPLHF. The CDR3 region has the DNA TGTGCCAGCAGTGACAGGGGGTTTGGGAGAGATTCACCCCTCCACTTT.

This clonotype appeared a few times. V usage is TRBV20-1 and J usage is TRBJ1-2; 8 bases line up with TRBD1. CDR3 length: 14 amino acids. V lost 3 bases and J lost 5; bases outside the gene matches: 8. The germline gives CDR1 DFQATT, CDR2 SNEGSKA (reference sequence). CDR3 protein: CSARETGVGYGYTF. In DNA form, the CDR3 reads TGCAGTGCTAGGGAGACAGGGGTGGGGTATGGCTACACCTTC.

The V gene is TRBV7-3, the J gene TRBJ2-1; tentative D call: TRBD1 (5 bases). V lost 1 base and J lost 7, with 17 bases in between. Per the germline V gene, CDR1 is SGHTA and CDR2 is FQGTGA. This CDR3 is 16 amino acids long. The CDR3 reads CASSLMVSSGSNEQFF. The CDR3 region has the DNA TGTGCCAGCAGCTTAATGGTTTCGTCAGGGTCGAATGAGCAGTTCTTC.

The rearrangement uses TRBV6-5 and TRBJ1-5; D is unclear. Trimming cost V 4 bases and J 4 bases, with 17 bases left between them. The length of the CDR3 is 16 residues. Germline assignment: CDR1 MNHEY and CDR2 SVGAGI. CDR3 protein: CASSSRGRVTNQPQHF. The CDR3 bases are TGTGCCAGCAGTTCCAGAGGTCGGGTTACGAATCAGCCCCAGCATTTT.

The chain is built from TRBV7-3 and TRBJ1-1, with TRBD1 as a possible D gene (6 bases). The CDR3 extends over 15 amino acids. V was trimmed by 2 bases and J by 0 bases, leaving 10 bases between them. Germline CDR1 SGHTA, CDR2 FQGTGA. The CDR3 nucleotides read TGTGCCAGCAGCTTAGAAGGGGGGATGAACACTGAAGCTTTCTTT. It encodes CASSLEGGMNTEAFF.

The CDR3, as DNA: TGTGCCACCAGCAGAGATCGGGGGGGGCGTAGGGATGGCTACACCTTC. Translating it yields CATSRDRGGRRDGYTF. The V and J genes are TRBV15 and TRBJ1-2; a possible D gene is TRBD1 (6 bases). The CDR3 runs 16 residues. V gave up 0 bases and J gave up 6 bases, with 17 bases separating them. The germline V gene encodes CDR1 LNHNV and CDR2 YYDKDF (reference sequence).

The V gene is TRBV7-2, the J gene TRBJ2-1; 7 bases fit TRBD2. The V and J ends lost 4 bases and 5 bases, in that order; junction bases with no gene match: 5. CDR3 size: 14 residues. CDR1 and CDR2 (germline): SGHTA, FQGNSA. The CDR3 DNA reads TGTGCCAGCAGCTCCCAGCGGGGCGACAATGAGCAGTTCTTC. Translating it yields CASSSQRGDNEQFF. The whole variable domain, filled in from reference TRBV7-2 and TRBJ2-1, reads GAGVSQSPSNKVTEKGKDVELRCDPISGHTALYWYRQSLGQGLEFLIYFQGNSAPDKSGLPSDRFSAERTGGSVSTLTIQRTQQEDSAVYLCASSSQRGDNEQFFGPGTRLTVL.

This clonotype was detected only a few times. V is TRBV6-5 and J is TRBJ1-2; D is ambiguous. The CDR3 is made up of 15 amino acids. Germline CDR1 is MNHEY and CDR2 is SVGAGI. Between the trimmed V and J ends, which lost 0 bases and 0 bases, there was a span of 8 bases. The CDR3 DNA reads TGTGCCAGCAGTTACTCCGCGGAGCCTAACTATGGCTACACCTTC. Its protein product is CASSYSAEPNYGYTF.

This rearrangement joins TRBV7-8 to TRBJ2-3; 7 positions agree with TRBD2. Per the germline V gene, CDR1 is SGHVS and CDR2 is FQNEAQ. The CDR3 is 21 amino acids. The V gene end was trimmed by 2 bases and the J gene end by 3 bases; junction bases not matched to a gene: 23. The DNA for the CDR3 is TGTGCCAGCAGCTTACCCGACCGGCAGATGGGGCCAGCGGGAAGGACAGATACGCAGTATTTT. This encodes CASSLPDRQMGPAGRTDTQYF.

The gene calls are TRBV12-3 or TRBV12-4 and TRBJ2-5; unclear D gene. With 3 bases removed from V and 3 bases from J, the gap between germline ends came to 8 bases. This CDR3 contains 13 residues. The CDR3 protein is CASSLGQKETQYF. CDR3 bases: TGTGCCAGCAGTTTGGGCCAGAAAGAGACCCAGTACTTC.